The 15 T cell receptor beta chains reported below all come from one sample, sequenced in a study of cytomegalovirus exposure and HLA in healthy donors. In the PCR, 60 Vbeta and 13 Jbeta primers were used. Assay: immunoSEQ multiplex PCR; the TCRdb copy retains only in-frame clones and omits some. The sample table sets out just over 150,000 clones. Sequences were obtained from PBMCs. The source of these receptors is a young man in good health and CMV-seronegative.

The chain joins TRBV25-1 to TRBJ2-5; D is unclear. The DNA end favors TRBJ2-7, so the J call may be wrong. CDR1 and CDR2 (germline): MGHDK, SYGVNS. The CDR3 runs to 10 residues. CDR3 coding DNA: TGTGCCAGCAGTGGCCACGAGCAGTACTTC. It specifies CASSGHEQYF.

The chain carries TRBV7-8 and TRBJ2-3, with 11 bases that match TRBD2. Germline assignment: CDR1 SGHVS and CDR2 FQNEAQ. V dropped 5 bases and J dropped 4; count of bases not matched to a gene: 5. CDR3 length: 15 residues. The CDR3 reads CASSLLAGVPDTQYF. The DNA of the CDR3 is TGTGCCAGCAGCCTACTAGCGGGAGTCCCAGATACGCAGTATTTT. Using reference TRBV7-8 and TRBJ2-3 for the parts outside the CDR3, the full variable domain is GAGVSQSPRYKVAKRGQDVALRCDPISGHVSLFWYQQALGQGPEFLTYFQNEAQLDKSGLPSDRFFAERPEGSVSTLKIQRTQQEDSAVYLCASSLLAGVPDTQYFGPGTRLTVL.

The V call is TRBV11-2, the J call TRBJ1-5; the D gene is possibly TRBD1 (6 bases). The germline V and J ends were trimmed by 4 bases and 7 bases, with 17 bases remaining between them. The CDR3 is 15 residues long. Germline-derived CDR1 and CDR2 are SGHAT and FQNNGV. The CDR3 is CASSSPEQGGQPQHF. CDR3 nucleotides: TGTGCCAGCAGCTCCCCCGAACAGGGTGGACAGCCCCAGCATTTT.

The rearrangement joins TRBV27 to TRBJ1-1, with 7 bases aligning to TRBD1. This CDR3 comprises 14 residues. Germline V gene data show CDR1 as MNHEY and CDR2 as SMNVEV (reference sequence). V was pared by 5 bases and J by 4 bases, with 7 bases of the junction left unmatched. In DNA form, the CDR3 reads TGTGCCAGCAGTCCGACAGGGTGGGCCACTGAAGCTTTCTTT. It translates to CASSPTGWATEAFF.

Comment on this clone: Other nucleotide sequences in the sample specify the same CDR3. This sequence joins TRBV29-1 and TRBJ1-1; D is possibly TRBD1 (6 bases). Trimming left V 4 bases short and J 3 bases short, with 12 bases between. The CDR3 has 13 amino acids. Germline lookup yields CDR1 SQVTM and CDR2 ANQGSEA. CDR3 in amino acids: CSVVQGRDTEAFF. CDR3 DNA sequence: TGCAGCGTTGTACAGGGTCGGGACACTGAAGCTTTCTTT.

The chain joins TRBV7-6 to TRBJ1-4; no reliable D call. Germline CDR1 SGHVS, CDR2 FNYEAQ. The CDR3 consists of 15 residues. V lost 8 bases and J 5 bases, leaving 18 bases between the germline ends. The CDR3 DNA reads TGTGCCAGCGCCTCGGAGGGCAGGAGCAATGAAAAACTGTTTTTT. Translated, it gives CASASEGRSNEKLFF.

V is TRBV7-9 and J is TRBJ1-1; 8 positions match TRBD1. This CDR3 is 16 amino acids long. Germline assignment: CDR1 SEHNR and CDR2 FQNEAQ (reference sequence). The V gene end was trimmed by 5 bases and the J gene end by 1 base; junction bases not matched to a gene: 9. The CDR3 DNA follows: TGTGCCAGCAGCCCCAGTCCCGGGACAGGGAACACTGAAGCTTTCTTT. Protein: CASSPSPGTGNTEAFF.

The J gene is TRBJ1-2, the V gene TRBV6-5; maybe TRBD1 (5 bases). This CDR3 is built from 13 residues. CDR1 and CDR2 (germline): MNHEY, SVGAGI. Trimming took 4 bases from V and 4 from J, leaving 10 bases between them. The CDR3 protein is CASSSQESYGYTF. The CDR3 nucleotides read TGTGCCAGCAGTTCACAGGAATCCTATGGCTACACCTTC.

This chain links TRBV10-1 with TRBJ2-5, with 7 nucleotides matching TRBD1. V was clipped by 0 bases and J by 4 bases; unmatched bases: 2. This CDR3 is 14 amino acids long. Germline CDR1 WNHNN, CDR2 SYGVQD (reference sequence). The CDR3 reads CASSESGGRETQYF. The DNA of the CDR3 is TGCGCCAGCAGTGAGTCAGGGGGCCGAGAGACCCAGTACTTC.

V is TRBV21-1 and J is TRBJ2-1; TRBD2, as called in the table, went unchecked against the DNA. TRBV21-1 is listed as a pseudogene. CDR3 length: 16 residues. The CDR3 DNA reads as TGTGCCAGCAGCACCGTACCTAGCGGGAGTTACAATGAGCAGTTCTTC. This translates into CASSTVPSGSYNEQFF.

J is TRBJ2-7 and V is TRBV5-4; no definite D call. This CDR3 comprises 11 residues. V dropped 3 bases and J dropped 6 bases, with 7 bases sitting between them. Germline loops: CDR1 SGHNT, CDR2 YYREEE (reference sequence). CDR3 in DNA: TGTGCCAGCAGCTATCAGCGCGAGCAGTACTTC. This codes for CASSYQREQYF.

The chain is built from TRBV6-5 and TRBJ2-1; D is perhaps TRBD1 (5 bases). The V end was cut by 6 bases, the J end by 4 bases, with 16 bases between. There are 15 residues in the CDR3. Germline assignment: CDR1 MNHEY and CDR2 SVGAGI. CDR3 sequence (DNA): TGTGCCAGCAGCCGTAGACAGATAACATACAATGAGCAGTTCTTC. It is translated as CASSRRQITYNEQFF.

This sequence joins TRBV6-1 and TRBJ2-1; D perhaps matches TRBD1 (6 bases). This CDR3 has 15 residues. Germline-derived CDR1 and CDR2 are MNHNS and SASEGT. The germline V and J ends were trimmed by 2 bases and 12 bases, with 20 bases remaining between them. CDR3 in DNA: TGTGCCAGCAGTGAATTAGAAACCAGGGGATCAGGGCAGTTCTTC. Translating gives CASSELETRGSGQFF.

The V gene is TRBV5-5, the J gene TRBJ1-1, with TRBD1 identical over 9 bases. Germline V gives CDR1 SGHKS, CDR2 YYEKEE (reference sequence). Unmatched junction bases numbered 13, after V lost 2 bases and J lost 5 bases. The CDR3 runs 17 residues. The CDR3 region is CASSLVWGQGVGTEAFF. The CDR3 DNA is TGTGCCAGCAGCTTAGTGTGGGGACAGGGAGTTGGGACTGAAGCTTTCTTT. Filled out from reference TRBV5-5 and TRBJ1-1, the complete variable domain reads DAGVTQSPTHLIKTRGQQVTLRCSPISGHKSVSWYQQVLGQGPQFIFQYYEKEERGRGNFPDRFSARQFPNYSSELNVNALLLGDSALYLCASSLVWGQGVGTEAFFGQGTRLTVV.

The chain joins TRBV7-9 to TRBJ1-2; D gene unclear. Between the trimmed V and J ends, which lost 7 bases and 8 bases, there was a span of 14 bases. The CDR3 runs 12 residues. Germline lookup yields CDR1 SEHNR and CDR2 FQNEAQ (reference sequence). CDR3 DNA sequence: TGTGCCAGCACCTTGCTAAAAGTCGGCTACACCTTC. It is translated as CASTLLKVGYTF.